The present T cell receptor beta chain was sequenced within a study of OX40 agonist ivuxolimab in advanced cancers. Whole-study context: Patients in the trial were receiving intravenous ivuxolimab every 2 weeks, at doses of 0.01 to 10 mg/kg. People who had prior anti-PD-1, anti-PD-L1 or anti-CTLA-4 therapy could take part, and around 43% had some. Among those treated, three patients had partial responses, one with hepatocellular carcinoma and two with cutaneous melanoma. Notes on the study in general: Blood T cells, both CD4+ and CD8+, expanded clonally by week 6 at 0.1 to 3.0 mg/kg.

This CDR3 has 15 amino acids. In germline, CDR1 is SNHLY, CDR2 FYNNEI. Between the trimmed V and J ends, which lost 6 bases and 0 bases, there was a span of 14 bases. About this clone: Its matching antigen is unknown.

Generated by immunoSEQ multiplex PCR, the TCRdb table keeps only in-frame clones and is missing some. The sample yields roughly 65,000 clones, about 82% seen once. The rearrangement joins TRBV2 to TRBJ1-1, with D perhaps matching TRBD1 (6 bases). The receptor's source is an adult with an advanced solid tumor such as melanoma, head and neck, liver or kidney cancer. Sequencing was performed on CD4+ or CD8+ T cells sorted from blood, taken in a trial of the OX40 agonist ivuxolimab. In nucleotides, the CDR3 is TGTGCCAGCAGACCCTCGGGGGGGCTGAACACTGAAGCTTTCTTT. It codes for CASRPSGGLNTEAFF.